This TCR beta chain was captured by sequencing in a study of blood T cell repertoires in COVID-19. As originally analysed: Quantification of nucleated cells was approximated via reference gene primer amplification. Clones were read by immunoSEQ multiplex PCR, and TCRdb kept only the in-frame ones, dropping some. The DNA gave D and trimming, while V, J and clone size come from that table. The data contain over 150,000 clones, approximately 87% of them singletons. The germline gives CDR1 SGHRS, CDR2 YFSETQ. The CDR3 has 14 residues. V was clipped by 4 bases and J by 4 bases; unmatched bases: 4. The sequence came from a woman aged 18-30 years who had recovered from COVID-19. The gene calls are TRBV5-1 and TRBJ1-3, with 8 bases lining up with TRBD1. The sample was peripheral blood. DNA for the CDR3: TGCGCCAGCAGCCAGACAGGGGCGGGAAACACCATATATTTT. It is translated as CASSQTGAGNTIYF.